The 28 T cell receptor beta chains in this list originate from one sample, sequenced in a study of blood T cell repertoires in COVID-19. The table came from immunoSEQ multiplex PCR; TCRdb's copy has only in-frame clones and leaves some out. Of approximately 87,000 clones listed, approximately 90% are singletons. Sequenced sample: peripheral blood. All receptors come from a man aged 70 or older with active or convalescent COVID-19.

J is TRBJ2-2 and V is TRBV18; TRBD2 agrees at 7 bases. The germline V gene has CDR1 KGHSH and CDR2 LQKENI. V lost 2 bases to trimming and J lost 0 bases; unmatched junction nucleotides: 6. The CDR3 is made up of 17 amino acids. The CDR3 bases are TGTGCCAGCTCACCAACGGGCAGCGGGGCGAACACCGGGGAGCTGTTTTTT. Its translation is CASSPTGSGANTGELFF. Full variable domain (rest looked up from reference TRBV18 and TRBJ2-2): NAGVMQNPRHLVRRRGQEARLRCSPMKGHSHVYWYRQLPEEGLKFMVYLQKENIIDESGMPKERFSAEFPKEGPSILRIQQVVRGDSAAYFCASSPTGSGANTGELFFGEGSRLTVL.

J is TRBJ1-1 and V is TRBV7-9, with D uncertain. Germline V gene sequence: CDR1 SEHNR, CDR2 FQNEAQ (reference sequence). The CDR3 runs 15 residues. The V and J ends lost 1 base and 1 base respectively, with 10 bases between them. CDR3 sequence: CASSLVVGRNTEAFF. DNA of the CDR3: TGTGCCAGCAGCTTAGTAGTGGGCAGGAACACTGAAGCTTTCTTT.

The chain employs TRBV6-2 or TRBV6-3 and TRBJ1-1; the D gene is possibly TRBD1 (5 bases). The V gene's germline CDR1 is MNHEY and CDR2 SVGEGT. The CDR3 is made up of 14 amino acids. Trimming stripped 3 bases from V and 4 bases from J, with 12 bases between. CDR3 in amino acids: CASSYVAGGTEAFF. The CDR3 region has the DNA TGTGCCAGCAGTTATGTGGCCGGGGGCACTGAAGCTTTCTTT.

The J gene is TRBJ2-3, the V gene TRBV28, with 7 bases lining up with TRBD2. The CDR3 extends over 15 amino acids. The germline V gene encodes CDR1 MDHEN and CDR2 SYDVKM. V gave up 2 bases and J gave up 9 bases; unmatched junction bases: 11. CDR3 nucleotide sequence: TGTGCCAGCAGTTTAACTTGGACTAGTCCGGACACGCAGTATTTT. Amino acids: CASSLTWTSPDTQYF. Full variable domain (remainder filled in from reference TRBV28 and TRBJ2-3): DVKVTQSSRYLVKRTGEKVFLECVQDMDHENMFWYRQDPGLGLRLIYFSYDVKMKEKGDIPEGYSVSREKKERFSLILESASTNQTSMYLCASSLTWTSPDTQYFGPGTRLTVL.

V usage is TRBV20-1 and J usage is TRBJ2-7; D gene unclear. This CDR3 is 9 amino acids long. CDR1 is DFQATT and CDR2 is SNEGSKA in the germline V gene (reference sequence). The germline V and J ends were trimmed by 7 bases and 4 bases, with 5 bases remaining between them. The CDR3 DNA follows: TGCAGTGTGTCGTACGAGCAGTACTTC. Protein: CSVSYEQYF.

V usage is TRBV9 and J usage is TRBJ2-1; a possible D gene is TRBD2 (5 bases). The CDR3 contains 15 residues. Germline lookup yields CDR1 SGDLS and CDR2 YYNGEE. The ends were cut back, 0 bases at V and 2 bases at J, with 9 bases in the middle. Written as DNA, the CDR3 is TGTGCCAGCAGCGTAGAGGCTAGCCCCTACAATGAGCAGTTCTTC. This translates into CASSVEASPYNEQFF. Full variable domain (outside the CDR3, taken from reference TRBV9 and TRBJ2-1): DSGVTQTPKHLITATGQRVTLRCSPRSGDLSVYWYQQSLDQGLQFLIQYYNGEERAKGNILERFSAQQFPDLHSELNLSSLELGDSALYFCASSVEASPYNEQFFGPGTRLTVL.

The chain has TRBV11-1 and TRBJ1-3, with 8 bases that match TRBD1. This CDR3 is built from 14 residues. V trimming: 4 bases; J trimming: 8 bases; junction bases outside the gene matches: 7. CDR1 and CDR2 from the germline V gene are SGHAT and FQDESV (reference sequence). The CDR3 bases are TGTGCCAGCAGCTCGCAGGGGGCGGCGGACACCATATATTTT. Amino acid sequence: CASSSQGAADTIYF.

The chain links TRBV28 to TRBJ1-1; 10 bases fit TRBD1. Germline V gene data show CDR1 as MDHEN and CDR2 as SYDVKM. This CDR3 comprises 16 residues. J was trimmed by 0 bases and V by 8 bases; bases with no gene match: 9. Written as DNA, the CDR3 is TGTGCCAGCGACACCGGACAGGGGGTCATGAACACTGAAGCTTTCTTT. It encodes CASDTGQGVMNTEAFF.

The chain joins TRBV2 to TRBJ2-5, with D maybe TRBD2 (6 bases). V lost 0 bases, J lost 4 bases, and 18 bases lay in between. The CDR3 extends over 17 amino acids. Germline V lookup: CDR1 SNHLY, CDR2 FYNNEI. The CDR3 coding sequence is TGTGCCAGCAGTGAAGCTAGGGGTTCGAGCGGGTTAGAGACCCAGTACTTC. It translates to CASSEARGSSGLETQYF. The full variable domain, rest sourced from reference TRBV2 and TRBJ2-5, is EPEVTQTPSHQVTQMGQEVILRCVPISNHLYFYWYRQILGQKVEFLVSFYNNEISEKSEIFDDQFSVERPDGSNFTLKIRSTKLEDSAMYFCASSEARGSSGLETQYFGPGTRLLVL.

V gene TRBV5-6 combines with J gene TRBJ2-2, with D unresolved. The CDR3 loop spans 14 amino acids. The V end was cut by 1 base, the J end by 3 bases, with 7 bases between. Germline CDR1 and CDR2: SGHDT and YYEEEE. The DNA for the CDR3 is TGTGCCAGCAGCTTGTTGCAGTACACCGGGGAGCTGTTTTTT. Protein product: CASSLLQYTGELFF.

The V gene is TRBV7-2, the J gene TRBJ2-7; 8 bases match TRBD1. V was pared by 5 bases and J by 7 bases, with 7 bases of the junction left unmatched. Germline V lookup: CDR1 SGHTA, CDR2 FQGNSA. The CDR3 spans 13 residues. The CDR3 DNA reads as TGTGCCAGCAGCCAGACCCGGGACAGGGAGCAGTACTTC. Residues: CASSQTRDREQYF.

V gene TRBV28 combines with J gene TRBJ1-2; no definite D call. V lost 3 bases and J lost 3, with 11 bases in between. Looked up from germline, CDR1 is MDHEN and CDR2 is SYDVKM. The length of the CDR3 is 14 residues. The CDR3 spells CASSFGRRDYGYTF. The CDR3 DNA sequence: TGTGCCAGCAGTTTTGGTCGGCGGGACTATGGCTACACCTTC.

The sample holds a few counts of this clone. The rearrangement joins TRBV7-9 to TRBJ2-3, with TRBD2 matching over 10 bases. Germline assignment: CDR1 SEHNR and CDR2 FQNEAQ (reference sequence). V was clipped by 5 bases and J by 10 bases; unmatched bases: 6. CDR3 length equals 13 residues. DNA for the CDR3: TGTGCCAGCAGCATTAGCGGGAGGAGGGCGCAGTATTTT. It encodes CASSISGRRAQYF.

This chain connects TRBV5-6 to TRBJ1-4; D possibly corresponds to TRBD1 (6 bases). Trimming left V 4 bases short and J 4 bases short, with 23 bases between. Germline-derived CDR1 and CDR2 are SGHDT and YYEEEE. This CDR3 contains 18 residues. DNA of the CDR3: TGTGCCAGCAGCCGCCAGGGGTCTGGATTTCCTGATAATGAAAAACTGTTTTTT. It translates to CASSRQGSGFPDNEKLFF.

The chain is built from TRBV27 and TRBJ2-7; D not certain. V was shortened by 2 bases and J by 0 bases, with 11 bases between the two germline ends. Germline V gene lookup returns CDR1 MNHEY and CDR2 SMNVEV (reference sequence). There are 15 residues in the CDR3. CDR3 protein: CASSLVYSGSYEQYF. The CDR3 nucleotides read TGTGCCAGCAGTTTAGTTTATTCGGGCTCCTACGAGCAGTACTTC.

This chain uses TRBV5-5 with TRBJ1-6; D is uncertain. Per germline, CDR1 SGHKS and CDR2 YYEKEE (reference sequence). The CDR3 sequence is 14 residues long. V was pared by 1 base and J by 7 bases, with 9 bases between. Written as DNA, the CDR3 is TGTGCCAGCAGCTTGTGGCAGGCCAATTCACCCCTCCACTTT. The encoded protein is CASSLWQANSPLHF.

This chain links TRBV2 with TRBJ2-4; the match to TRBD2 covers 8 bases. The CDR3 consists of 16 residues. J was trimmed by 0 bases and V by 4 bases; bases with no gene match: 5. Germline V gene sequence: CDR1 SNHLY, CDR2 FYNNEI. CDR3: CASSGAGGLAKNIQYF. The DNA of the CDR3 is TGTGCCAGCAGTGGGGCGGGAGGTTTAGCCAAAAACATTCAGTACTTC.

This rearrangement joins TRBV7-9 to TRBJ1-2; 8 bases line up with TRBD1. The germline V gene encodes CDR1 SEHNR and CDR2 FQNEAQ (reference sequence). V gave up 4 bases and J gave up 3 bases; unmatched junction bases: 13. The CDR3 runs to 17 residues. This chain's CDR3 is CASSSLTGVQVYYGYTF. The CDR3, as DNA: TGTGCCAGCAGCTCATTGACAGGGGTTCAGGTCTACTATGGCTACACCTTC.

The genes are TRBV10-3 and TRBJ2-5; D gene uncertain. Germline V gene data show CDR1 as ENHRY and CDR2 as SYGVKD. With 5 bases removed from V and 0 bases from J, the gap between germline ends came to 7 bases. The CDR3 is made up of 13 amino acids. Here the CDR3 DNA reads TGTGCCATCAGTCCGGTGTACCAAGAGACCCAGTACTTC. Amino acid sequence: CAISPVYQETQYF.

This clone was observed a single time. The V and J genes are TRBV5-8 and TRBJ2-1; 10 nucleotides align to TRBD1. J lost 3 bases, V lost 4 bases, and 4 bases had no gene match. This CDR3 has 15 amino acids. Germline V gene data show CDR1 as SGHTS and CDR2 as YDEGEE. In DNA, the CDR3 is TGTGCCAGCAGCCCCCGGGACAGGGGCTACAATGAGCAGTTCTTC. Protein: CASSPRDRGYNEQFF.

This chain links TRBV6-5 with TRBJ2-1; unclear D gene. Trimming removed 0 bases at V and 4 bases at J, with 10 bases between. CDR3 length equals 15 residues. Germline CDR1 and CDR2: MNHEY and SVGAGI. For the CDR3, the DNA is TGTGCCAGCAGTTACTCGGTAGATCTGTACAATGAGCAGTTCTTC. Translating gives CASSYSVDLYNEQFF.

CDR3: CASSWAGGGSYEQYF. The CDR3 DNA sequence: TGTGCCAGCAGCTGGGCCGGTGGGGGCAGCTACGAGCAGTACTTC. The V call is TRBV5-6, the J call TRBJ2-7, with D perhaps TRBD1 (6 bases). V shed 3 bases and J shed 3 bases, with 16 bases lying between them. The CDR3 has 15 amino acids. Germline CDR1 reads SGHDT; CDR2 reads YYEEEE.

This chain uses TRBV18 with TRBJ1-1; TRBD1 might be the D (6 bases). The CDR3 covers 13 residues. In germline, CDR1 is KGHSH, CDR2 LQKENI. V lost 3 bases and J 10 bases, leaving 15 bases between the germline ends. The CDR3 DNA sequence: TGTGCCAGCTCACCCGGGACACACCTCTCAGCTTTCTTT. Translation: CASSPGTHLSAFF.

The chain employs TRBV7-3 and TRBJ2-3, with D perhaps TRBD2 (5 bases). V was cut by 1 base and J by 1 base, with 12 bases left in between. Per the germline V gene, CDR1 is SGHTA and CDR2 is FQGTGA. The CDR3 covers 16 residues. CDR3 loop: CASSLILRAGTDTQYF. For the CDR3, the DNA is TGTGCCAGCAGCTTAATTTTGAGGGCCGGCACAGATACGCAGTATTTT.

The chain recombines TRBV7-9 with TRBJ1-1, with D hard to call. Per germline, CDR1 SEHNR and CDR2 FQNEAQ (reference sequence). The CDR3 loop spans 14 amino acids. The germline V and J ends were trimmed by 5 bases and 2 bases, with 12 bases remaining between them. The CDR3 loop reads CASSPSTDNTEAFF. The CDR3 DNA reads TGTGCCAGCAGCCCCTCAACAGACAACACTGAAGCTTTCTTT.

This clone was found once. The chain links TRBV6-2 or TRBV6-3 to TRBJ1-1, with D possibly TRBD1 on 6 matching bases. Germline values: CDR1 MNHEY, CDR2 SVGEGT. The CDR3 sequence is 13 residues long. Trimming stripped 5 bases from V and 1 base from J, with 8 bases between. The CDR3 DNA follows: TGTGCCAGCAGTGCACAGGGGAACACTGAAGCTTTCTTT. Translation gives CASSAQGNTEAFF.

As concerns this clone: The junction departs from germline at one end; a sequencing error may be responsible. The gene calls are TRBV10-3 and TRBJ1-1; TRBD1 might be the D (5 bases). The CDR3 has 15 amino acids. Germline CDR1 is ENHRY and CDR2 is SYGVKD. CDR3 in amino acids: CAINPSSGGNPEAFF. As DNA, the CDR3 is TGTGCCATCAATCCTTCATCGGGGGGGAACCCTGAAGCTTTCTTT.

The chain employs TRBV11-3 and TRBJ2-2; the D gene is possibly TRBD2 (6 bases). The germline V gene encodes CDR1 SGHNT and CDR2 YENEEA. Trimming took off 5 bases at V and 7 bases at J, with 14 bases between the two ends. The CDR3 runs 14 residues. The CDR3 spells CASSNLGGNGELFF. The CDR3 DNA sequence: TGTGCCAGCAGCAATTTGGGGGGAAACGGGGAGCTGTTTTTT.